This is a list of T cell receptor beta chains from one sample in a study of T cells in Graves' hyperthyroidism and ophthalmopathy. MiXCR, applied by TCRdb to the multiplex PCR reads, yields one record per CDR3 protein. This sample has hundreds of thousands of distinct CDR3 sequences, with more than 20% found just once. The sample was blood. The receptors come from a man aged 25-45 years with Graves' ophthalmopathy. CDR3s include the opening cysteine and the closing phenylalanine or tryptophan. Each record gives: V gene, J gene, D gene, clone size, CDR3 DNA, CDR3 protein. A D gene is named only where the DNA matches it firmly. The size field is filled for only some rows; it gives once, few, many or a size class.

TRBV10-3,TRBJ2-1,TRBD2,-,TGTGCCATCACCCCGGGACTAGCGGACAATGAGCAGTTCTTC,CAITPGLADNEQFF
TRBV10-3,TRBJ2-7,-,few,TGTGCCATCAGTGACCCCAGGGAAGGGGACGAGCAGTACTTC,CAISDPREGDEQYF
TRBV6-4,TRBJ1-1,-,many,TGTGCCAGCAGTGACCTCGGACGGCGGACTGAAGCTTTCTTT,CASSDLGRRTEAFF
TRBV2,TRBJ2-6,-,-,TGTGCCAGCAGCGTTTGGCCCATGAGCTCTGGGGCCAACGTCCTGACTTTC,CASSVWPMSSGANVLTF
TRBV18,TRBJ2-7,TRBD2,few,TGTGCCAGCTCACCAGCCGGGACTAGCGGACCCTACGAGCAGTACTTC,CASSPAGTSGPYEQYF
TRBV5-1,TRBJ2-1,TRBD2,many,TGCGCCACCGGGACTAGCGGGGGGAATGAGCAGTTCTTC,CATGTSGGNEQFF
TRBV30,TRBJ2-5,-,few,TGTGCCTGGAATAAGCGCATTCAAGAGACCCAGTACTTC,CAWNKRIQETQYF
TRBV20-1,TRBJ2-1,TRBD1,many,TGCAGTGCTAGAGATATGAGAGGGGGCTATGAGCAGTTCTTC,CSARDMRGGYEQFF
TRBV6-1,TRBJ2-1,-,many,TGTGCCTGTCGAGCGGTCTCCTACAATGAGCAGTTCTTC,CACRAVSYNEQFF
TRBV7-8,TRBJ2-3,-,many,TGTGCCAGCAGCGCCGACGGATCTCTACCCACAGATACGCAGTATTTT,CASSADGSLPTDTQYF
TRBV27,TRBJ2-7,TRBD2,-,TGTGCCAGCGGCTTAGCGGGAGGGCCGGGCTACGAGCAGTACTTC,CASGLAGGPGYEQYF
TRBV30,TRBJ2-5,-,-,TGTGCCTGGAGTACGGCAGGCCAAGAGACCCAGTACTTC,CAWSTAGQETQYF
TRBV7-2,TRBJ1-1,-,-,TGTGCCAGCAGCCGGTGTGGACGTATAAATCAAGCTTTCTTT,CASSRCGRINQAFF
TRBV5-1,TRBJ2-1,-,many,TGCGCCAGCAGCCAACCAGGGGGGAATGAGCAGTTCTTC,CASSQPGGNEQFF
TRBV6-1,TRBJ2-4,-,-,TGTGCCAGCAGTGAAGCTCCACCATATTACCCCCTAGCCAAAAACATTCAGTACTTC,CASSEAPPYYPLAKNIQYF
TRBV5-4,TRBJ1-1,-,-,TGTGCCAGCATCCCCGGACCTATGAACACTGAAGCTTTCTTT,CASIPGPMNTEAFF
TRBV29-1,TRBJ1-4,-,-,TGCAGCGTTGAGTTTTCAGGGTCTGAAAAACTGTTTTTT,CSVEFSGSEKLFF
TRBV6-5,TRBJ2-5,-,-,TGTGCCAGCAGTTACGGGTCAGGGCAAGAGACCCAGTACTTC,CASSYGSGQETQYF
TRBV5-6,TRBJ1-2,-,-,TGTGCCAGCAGCTTCAGGATAGCTAACTATGGCTACACCTTC,CASSFRIANYGYTF
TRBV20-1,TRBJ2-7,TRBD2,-,TGCAGTGCTAGTCGAGCGGGAACCGACTACGAGCAGTACTTC,CSASRAGTDYEQYF
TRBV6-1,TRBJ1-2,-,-,TGTGCCAGCAGTCCCACGGACAGCTATGGCTACACCTTC,CASSPTDSYGYTF
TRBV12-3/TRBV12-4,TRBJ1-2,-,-,TGTGCCAGCAGTTTAGGCCAGCCCTATGGCTACACCTTC,CASSLGQPYGYTF
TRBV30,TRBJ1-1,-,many,TGTGCCTGGAGTGAACTACAGGGCTATCAACTGAACACTGAAGCTTTCTTT,CAWSELQGYQLNTEAFF
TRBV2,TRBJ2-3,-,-,TGTGCCAGCAGTGTGTTAGCGGAGGGATTCACAGATACGCAGTATTTT,CASSVLAEGFTDTQYF
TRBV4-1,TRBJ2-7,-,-,TGTGCCAGCAGCCAAGATCGGAGGGTCTTCTACGAGCAGTACTTC,CASSQDRRVFYEQYF
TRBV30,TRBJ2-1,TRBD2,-,TGTGCCTGGTTTAGACTAGCGGGATACAATGAGCAGTTCTTC,CAWFRLAGYNEQFF
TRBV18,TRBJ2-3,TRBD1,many,TGTGCCAGCTCCCAGGGGGCGAAGACAGATACGCAGTATTTT,CASSQGAKTDTQYF
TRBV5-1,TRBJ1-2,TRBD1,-,TGCGCCAGCAGCTTCACAGGGGTAAGCGGCTACACCTTC,CASSFTGVSGYTF
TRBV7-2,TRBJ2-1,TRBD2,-,TGTGCCAGCAGCTTCCCGGGACTAGACTCACTAGGTGCCTCCTACAATGAGCAGTTCTTC,CASSFPGLDSLGASYNEQFF
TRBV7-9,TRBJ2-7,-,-,TGTGCCAGCAGCCCCGTGGGCCAGACAGGCGAGCAGTACTTC,CASSPVGQTGEQYF
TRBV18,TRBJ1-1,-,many,TGTGCCAGCTCACCGACATTGAACACTGAAGCTTTCTTT,CASSPTLNTEAFF
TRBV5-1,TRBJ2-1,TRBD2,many,TGCGCCAGCAGCTTGACTAGCGGGAGGAGCGATGAGCAGTTCTTC,CASSLTSGRSDEQFF
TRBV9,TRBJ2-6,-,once,TGTGCCAGCAGCGTTTCGAGGGCGCATGGGGCCAACGTCCTGACTTTC,CASSVSRAHGANVLTF
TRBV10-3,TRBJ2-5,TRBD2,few,TGTGCCATCAGTGGGGAGACTAGCGGCCAAGAGACCCAGTACTTC,CAISGETSGQETQYF
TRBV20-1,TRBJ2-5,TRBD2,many,TGCAGTGCTAGGGGGACTAGCGGGAGGGCCGAGGGGGAGACCCAGTACTTC,CSARGTSGRAEGETQYF
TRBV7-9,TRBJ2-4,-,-,TGTGCCAGCAGCTACCATGGGGACATCGCCAAAAACATTCAGTACTTC,CASSYHGDIAKNIQYF
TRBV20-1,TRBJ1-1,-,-,TGCAGTGCGAGAAGGGGTGACGCTGAAGCTTTCTTT,CSARRGDAEAFF
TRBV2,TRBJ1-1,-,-,TGTGCCAGCAAGGGTATGAACACTGAAGCTTTCTTT,CASKGMNTEAFF
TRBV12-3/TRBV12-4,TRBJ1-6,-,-,TGTGCCAGCAGTTTTTCGTCCAGCGGGGTAAATTCACCCCTCCACTTT,CASSFSSSGVNSPLHF
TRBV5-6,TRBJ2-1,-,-,TGTGCCAGCAGCTTGGCCCGCAGGGAGCAGTTCTTC,CASSLARREQFF
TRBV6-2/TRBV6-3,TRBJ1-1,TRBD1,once,TGTGCCAGCGCCCGGGACAGGGCTGGTTCAGCTTTCTTT,CASARDRAGSAFF
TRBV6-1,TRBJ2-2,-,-,TGTGCCAGCAGCGCAGGGGCGAGAAACACCGGGGAGCTGTTTTTT,CASSAGARNTGELFF
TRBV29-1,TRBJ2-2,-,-,TGCAGCGTTGAAAGGCTCGCCACCGGGGAGCTGTTTTTT,CSVERLATGELFF
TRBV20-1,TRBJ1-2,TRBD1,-,TGCAGTCCGCAAGGACAGGGGGCGCGAGGCTACACCTTC,CSPQGQGARGYTF
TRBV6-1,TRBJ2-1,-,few,TGTGCTACAACAGGGTTGAATGAGCAGTTCTTC,CATTGLNEQFF
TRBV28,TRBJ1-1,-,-,TGTGCCAGCAGTCCTCAGGGGCCGGGAACTGAAGCTTTCTTT,CASSPQGPGTEAFF
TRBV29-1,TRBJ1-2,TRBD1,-,TGCAGCGGGGGACAGGCCAACTATGGCTACACCTTC,CSGGQANYGYTF